These 30 T cell receptor beta chains share one sample of origin, sequenced in a study of cytomegalovirus exposure and HLA in healthy donors. Primers for the PCR totalled 60 Vbeta and 13 Jbeta. Libraries were prepared by immunoSEQ multiplex PCR; TCRdb keeps only in-frame clonotypes and omits some of them. The sample carries about 190,000 clones, around 79% recorded once. Material: PBMCs. These receptors were obtained from a woman between 45 and 60 years old in good health and CMV-seronegative.

V gene TRBV6-5 combines with J gene TRBJ1-3; 7 bases align to TRBD1. The CDR3 runs to 14 residues. V gave up 5 bases and J gave up 6 bases; unmatched junction bases: 7. Germline CDR1 and CDR2: MNHEY and SVGAGI. The CDR3 is CASSPGGPENTIYF. CDR3 coding DNA: TGTGCCAGCAGTCCAGGGGGTCCTGAAAACACCATATATTTT.

The CDR3 nucleotides read TGTGCCAGCAGCTCCCAACGGGGGGGGTCCTACGAGCAGTACTTC. Its protein is CASSSQRGGSYEQYF. V usage is TRBV7-9 and J usage is TRBJ2-7; 8 nucleotides agree with TRBD2. Germline trimming cut 4 bases from V and 1 base from J; bases unmatched to any gene: 6. This CDR3 contains 15 residues. Germline-derived CDR1 and CDR2 are SEHNR and FQNEAQ (reference sequence). The full variable domain, completed using reference TRBV7-9 and TRBJ2-7, is DTGVSQNPRHKITKRGQNVTFRCDPISEHNRLYWYRQTLGQGPEFLTYFQNEAQLEKSRLLSDRFSAERPKGSFSTLEIQRTEQGDSAMYLCASSSQRGGSYEQYFGPGTRLTVT.

This rearrangement joins TRBV19 to TRBJ2-4; the D is unclear. Germline-derived CDR1 and CDR2 are LNHDA and SQIVND (reference sequence). CDR3 length equals 14 residues. The ends were cut back, 4 bases at V and 2 bases at J, with 9 bases in the middle. The CDR3 spells CASSRAQSKNIQYF. The CDR3 coding sequence is TGTGCCAGTAGTAGGGCGCAGTCCAAAAACATTCAGTACTTC.

This clone was found once. CDR3 residues: CASSLGLVYDNEQFF. DNA of the CDR3: TGTGCCAGCAGCCTGGGACTAGTTTATGACAATGAGCAGTTCTTC. The chain recombines TRBV7-3 with TRBJ2-1; 8 positions match TRBD2. This CDR3 region has 15 residues. The germline CDR1 and CDR2 sequences are SGHTA and FQGTGA. Trimming at V came to 5 bases and at J to 5 bases, leaving 8 bases not matched to a gene.

The chain joins TRBV11-2 to TRBJ2-7; a weak D match, TRBD1 (5 bases). The V end lost 1 base, the J end lost 1 base, and 8 bases lay between the germline ends. Germline CDR1 is SGHAT and CDR2 is FQNNGV. The CDR3 is 14 residues long. CDR3 loop: CASSLAAGSYEQYF. Written as DNA, the CDR3 is TGTGCCAGCAGCTTAGCGGCAGGGTCCTACGAGCAGTACTTC.

J is TRBJ1-2 and V is TRBV2; D gene uncertain. The CDR3 is 12 amino acids. Per germline, CDR1 SNHLY and CDR2 FYNNEI. Trimming stripped 7 bases from V and 5 bases from J, with 11 bases between. The CDR3 nucleotides are TGTGCCAGCATTCTGACGGGTTATGGCTACACCTTC. Protein sequence: CASILTGYGYTF.

The chain links TRBV10-3 to TRBJ2-1; TRBD1 matches 10 bases. The CDR3 has 14 residues. V shed 5 bases, J shed 7 bases, and the junction held 5 bases outside the gene matches. Germline V gene sequence: CDR1 ENHRY, CDR2 SYGVKD. This chain's CDR3 is CAISSGQGLNEQFF. As DNA, the CDR3 is TGTGCCATCAGTTCGGGACAGGGGTTGAATGAGCAGTTCTTC.

In its sample, this clone was seen once. Other DNA sequences in this specimen translate into the identical CDR3. V usage is TRBV7-9 and J usage is TRBJ2-7, with 8 nucleotides matching TRBD2. Unmatched junction bases numbered 13, after V lost 4 bases and J lost 5 bases. This CDR3 has 16 amino acids. Per the germline V gene, CDR1 is SEHNR and CDR2 is FQNEAQ (reference sequence). CDR3 bases: TGTGCCAGCAGCTCCCCTTTGACGGGAGCGGGGGACGAGCAGTACTTC. Protein sequence: CASSSPLTGAGDEQYF.

The chain combines TRBV7-9 with TRBJ2-3; 9 bases line up with TRBD1. V gave up 5 bases and J gave up 6 bases; unmatched junction bases: 12. This CDR3 region has 16 residues. The germline CDR1 and CDR2 sequences are SEHNR and FQNEAQ (reference sequence). CDR3 loop: CASSVLGDRVPDTQYF. CDR3 in DNA: TGTGCCAGCAGCGTACTCGGGGACAGGGTACCTGATACGCAGTATTTT.

This clone was observed a few times. The V and J genes are TRBV7-2 and TRBJ1-1; the D gene is possibly TRBD1 (5 bases). Trimming pared 3 bases from V and 3 bases from J, leaving 8 bases between. CDR3 length: 13 amino acids. Germline V gives CDR1 SGHTA, CDR2 FQGNSA. The CDR3 is CASSFSGDTEAFF. CDR3 in DNA: TGTGCCAGCAGCTTTTCGGGGGACACTGAAGCTTTCTTT. Based on the CDR3 plus reference TRBV7-2 and TRBJ1-1, the full variable domain is GAGVSQSPSNKVTEKGKDVELRCDPISGHTALYWYRQSLGQGLEFLIYFQGNSAPDKSGLPSDRFSAERTGGSVSTLTIQRTQQEDSAVYLCASSFSGDTEAFFGQGTRLTVV.

The chain couples TRBV29-1 to TRBJ1-2; D unresolved. Germline loops: CDR1 SQVTM, CDR2 ANQGSEA. V lost 2 bases and J lost 4, with 8 bases in between. CDR3 length equals 12 residues. CDR3 sequence (DNA): TGCAGCGTTGAAAAGGCAGGCTATGGCTACACCTTC. Translating it yields CSVEKAGYGYTF.

Only one count was recorded for this clone. The chain links TRBV29-1 to TRBJ2-2; 10 bases align to TRBD2. The CDR3 has 18 residues. The trim removed 7 bases at V and 4 bases at J, leaving 18 bases unmatched. Germline lookup yields CDR1 SQVTM and CDR2 ANQGSEA. The CDR3 is CSAVAITSGETGTGELFF. In DNA, the CDR3 is TGCAGCGCAGTCGCAATCACTAGCGGGGAGACCGGCACCGGGGAGCTGTTTTTT.

V usage is TRBV28 and J usage is TRBJ1-1, with D maybe TRBD1 (6 bases). Germline V gene lookup returns CDR1 MDHEN and CDR2 SYDVKM. The ends were cut back, 6 bases at V and 5 bases at J, with 19 bases in the middle. This CDR3 is 15 amino acids long. The chain's CDR3 is CASSIGGAGRTEAFF. CDR3 nucleotides: TGTGCCAGCAGCATCGGGGGGGCGGGACGGACTGAAGCTTTCTTT.

The V call is TRBV19, the J call TRBJ1-5; D unresolved. Trimming pared 5 bases from V and 1 base from J, leaving 21 bases between. Germline lookup yields CDR1 LNHDA and CDR2 SQIVND (reference sequence). This CDR3 is 18 amino acids long. In DNA, the CDR3 is TGTGCCAGTAGTGCTATACCCCGATGGGAGGGAAGCAATCAGCCCCAGCATTTT. Amino acids: CASSAIPRWEGSNQPQHF.

CDR3 nucleotide sequence: TGTGCCAGTAAGAAGCAAGGGGGAACTAATGAAAAACTGTTTTTT. Encoded protein: CASKKQGGTNEKLFF. The chain has TRBV6-5 and TRBJ1-4, with D possibly being TRBD1 (6 bases). The CDR3 sequence is 15 residues long. Germline V gene sequence: CDR1 MNHEY, CDR2 SVGAGI. V shed 9 bases and J shed 1 base, with 15 bases lying between them.

The chain's CDR3 is CASSTGGTLRGNYGYTF. CDR3 in DNA: TGTGCCAGTAGTACGGGGGGGACACTCCGAGGGAACTATGGCTACACCTTC. The V call is TRBV19, the J call TRBJ1-2, with TRBD1 as a possible D gene (6 bases). The CDR3 runs to 17 residues. V was clipped by 4 bases and J by 2 bases, with 20 bases between them. CDR1 is LNHDA and CDR2 is SQIVND in the germline V gene (reference sequence).

The chain recombines TRBV7-9 with TRBJ2-3; 7 bases are a match to TRBD2. The germline gives CDR1 SEHNR, CDR2 FQNEAQ (reference sequence). The CDR3 extends over 18 amino acids. J was trimmed by 0 bases and V by 5 bases; bases with no gene match: 14. CDR3: CASSQTRASGASTDTQYF. The CDR3 DNA reads as TGTGCCAGCAGCCAAACTAGGGCTAGCGGTGCTAGCACAGATACGCAGTATTTT.

The chain uses TRBV7-2 and TRBJ2-1; 7 bases are shared with TRBD1. Germline assignment: CDR1 SGHTA and CDR2 FQGNSA. The length of the CDR3 is 14 residues. Trimming cost V 5 bases and J 4 bases; bases outside gene matches: 5. The CDR3 is CASSIGTAYNEQFF. The CDR3, as DNA: TGTGCCAGCAGCATCGGGACAGCTTACAATGAGCAGTTCTTC. Full variable domain (missing parts from reference TRBV7-2 and TRBJ2-1): GAGVSQSPSNKVTEKGKDVELRCDPISGHTALYWYRQSLGQGLEFLIYFQGNSAPDKSGLPSDRFSAERTGGSVSTLTIQRTQQEDSAVYLCASSIGTAYNEQFFGPGTRLTVL.

J is TRBJ1-2 and V is TRBV7-2; 7 bases are a match to TRBD1. This CDR3 has 14 residues. The germline gives CDR1 SGHTA, CDR2 FQGNSA. Trimming took 1 base from V and 6 from J; bases not matched to a gene: 5. The CDR3 DNA sequence: TGTGCCAGCAGCTTAGTTTGGGACAGTAATGGCTACACCTTC. Amino acid sequence: CASSLVWDSNGYTF.

The chain joins TRBV28 to TRBJ1-4; 9 nucleotides agree with TRBD1. The germline V gene has CDR1 MDHEN and CDR2 SYDVKM. This CDR3 comprises 15 residues. Trimming cost V 3 bases and J 8 bases; bases outside gene matches: 7. This CDR3 reads CASSFSGTGLEKLFF. The CDR3 coding sequence is TGTGCCAGCAGTTTTTCCGGGACAGGGCTAGAAAAACTGTTTTTT.

This chain joins TRBV7-9 and TRBJ1-2; D not certain. The CDR3 contains 13 residues. The germline V and J ends were trimmed by 5 bases and 12 bases, with 19 bases remaining between them. Per the germline V gene, CDR1 is SEHNR and CDR2 is FQNEAQ (reference sequence). CDR3 sequence reads: CASSPSGSGSHTF. CDR3 coding DNA: TGTGCCAGCAGCCCAAGTGGGTCAGGATCTCACACCTTC.

This chain connects TRBV10-3 to TRBJ1-1; possible D gene TRBD1, 6 bases. The CDR3 totals 15 residues. Deletions cut 7 bases from V and 1 base from J, with 16 bases between. The germline gives CDR1 ENHRY, CDR2 SYGVKD. CDR3 DNA sequence: TGTGCCATCAAAGAGGGGGAAAGAAGGAACACTGAAGCTTTCTTT. Amino acid sequence: CAIKEGERRNTEAFF.

The V and J genes are TRBV5-1 and TRBJ2-3; the D gene is possibly TRBD2 (6 bases). The CDR3 has 15 residues. Germline-derived CDR1 and CDR2 are SGHRS and YFSETQ. Trimming shortened V by 3 bases and J by 2 bases, and 13 bases separated the two germline ends. CDR3 coding DNA: TGCGCCAGCAGCTCCCCAGGGACTCACACAGATACGCAGTATTTT. This codes for CASSSPGTHTDTQYF.

The chain employs TRBV19 and TRBJ1-4, with 7 bases that match TRBD1. V was pared by 6 bases and J by 5 bases, with 6 bases of the junction left unmatched. The CDR3 has 14 residues. Germline CDR1 and CDR2: LNHDA and SQIVND (reference sequence). The CDR3 protein is CASRRDRQNEKLFF. The CDR3 DNA sequence: TGTGCCAGTAGGCGGGACAGACAAAATGAAAAACTGTTTTTT. The whole variable domain, remainder taken from reference TRBV19 and TRBJ1-4, is DGGITQSPKYLFRKEGQNVTLSCEQNLNHDAMYWYRQDPGQGLRLIYYSQIVNDFQKGDIAEGYSVSREKKESFPLTVTSAQKNPTAFYLCASRRDRQNEKLFFGSGTQLSVL.

This clone has a single count. V is TRBV4-3 and J is TRBJ2-7; possibly TRBD1 for D (6 bases). Germline CDR1 is LGHNA and CDR2 is YSLEER. Trimming cost V 3 bases and J 1 base, with 13 bases left between them. The CDR3 has 15 amino acids. In DNA form, the CDR3 reads TGCGCCAGCAGCCACCACAGGGTTTCGTCCTACGAGCAGTACTTC. It encodes CASSHHRVSSYEQYF.

A single count supports this clone. This chain links TRBV29-1 with TRBJ1-5, with TRBD1 as a possible D gene (5 bases). Per germline, CDR1 SQVTM and CDR2 ANQGSEA. CDR3 length: 12 residues. Trimming removed 7 bases from V and 9 bases from J, with 16 bases in between. The CDR3: CSAGDRAGPQHF. The CDR3 DNA reads as TGCAGCGCTGGCGACAGAGCCGGGCCCCAGCATTTT.

CDR3 sequence: CASSYQGARAYEQYF. CDR3 DNA: TGTGCCAGCAGTTACCAGGGGGCTCGGGCCTACGAGCAGTACTTC. The rearrangement links TRBV6-5 to TRBJ2-7; TRBD1 agrees at 8 bases. The germline V gene encodes CDR1 MNHEY and CDR2 SVGAGI. CDR3 size: 15 residues. Losses at the gene ends were 2 bases for V and 2 bases for J; bases not matched to a gene: 5.

This clone has only one observation. The chain has TRBV18 and TRBJ1-2, with D tentatively TRBD1 (6 bases). CDR3 length: 15 residues. CDR1 is KGHSH, CDR2 LQKENI, per germline. Trimming left V 6 bases short and J 6 bases short, with 20 bases between. DNA for the CDR3: TGTGCCAGCTCTCCCGCTGAGGGGGTACTACATGGCTACACCTTC. Amino acid sequence: CASSPAEGVLHGYTF. Full variable domain (rest looked up from reference TRBV18 and TRBJ1-2): NAGVMQNPRHLVRRRGQEARLRCSPMKGHSHVYWYRQLPEEGLKFMVYLQKENIIDESGMPKERFSAEFPKEGPSILRIQQVVRGDSAAYFCASSPAEGVLHGYTFGSGTRLTVV.

The rearrangement joins TRBV7-2 to TRBJ2-4; 12 bases agree with TRBD2. J was trimmed by 4 bases and V by 0 bases; bases with no gene match: 4. The germline CDR1 and CDR2 sequences are SGHTA and FQGNSA. The CDR3 spans 17 residues. CDR3 sequence (DNA): TGTGCCAGCAGCTTAGCGCCTAGCGGGAGGGTTAAAAACATTCAGTACTTC. Translated: CASSLAPSGRVKNIQYF.

This clone appeared a few times. The genes are TRBV5-1 and TRBJ2-5, with 8 nucleotides matching TRBD2. This CDR3 has 15 amino acids. Germline V gene data show CDR1 as SGHRS and CDR2 as YFSETQ. V lost 0 bases and J lost 3; bases outside the gene matches: 4. This CDR3 is CASSLDSLAEETQYF. DNA of the CDR3: TGCGCCAGCAGCTTGGATTCACTAGCGGAAGAGACCCAGTACTTC.